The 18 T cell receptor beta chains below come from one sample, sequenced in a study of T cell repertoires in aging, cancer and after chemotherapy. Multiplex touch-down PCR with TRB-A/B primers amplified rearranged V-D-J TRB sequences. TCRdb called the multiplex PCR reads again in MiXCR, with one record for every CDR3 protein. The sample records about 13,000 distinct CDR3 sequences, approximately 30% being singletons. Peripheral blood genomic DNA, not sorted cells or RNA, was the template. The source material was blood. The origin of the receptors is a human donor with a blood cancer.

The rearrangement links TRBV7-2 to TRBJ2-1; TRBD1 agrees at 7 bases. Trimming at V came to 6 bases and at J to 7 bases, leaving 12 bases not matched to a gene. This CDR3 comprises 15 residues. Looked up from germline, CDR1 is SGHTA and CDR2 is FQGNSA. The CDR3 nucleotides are TGTGCCAGCAGGCCCACTATGACAGGGAATAATGAGCAGTTCTTC. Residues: CASRPTMTGNNEQFF.

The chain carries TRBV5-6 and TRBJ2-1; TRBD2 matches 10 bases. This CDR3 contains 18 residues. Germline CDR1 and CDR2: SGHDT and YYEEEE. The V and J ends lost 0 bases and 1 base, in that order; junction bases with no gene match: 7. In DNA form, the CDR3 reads TGTGCCAGCAGCTTGGAGACCGGGACTAGCGTTTCCTACAATGAGCAGTTCTTC. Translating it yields CASSLETGTSVSYNEQFF.

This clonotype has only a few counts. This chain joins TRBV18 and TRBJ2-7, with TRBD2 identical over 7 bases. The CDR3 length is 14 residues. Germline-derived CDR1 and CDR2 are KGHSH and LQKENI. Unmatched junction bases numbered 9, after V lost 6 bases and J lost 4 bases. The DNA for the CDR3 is TGTGCCAGCTCGCCAGGGAGGGGACTTTACGAGCAGTACTTC. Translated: CASSPGRGLYEQYF.

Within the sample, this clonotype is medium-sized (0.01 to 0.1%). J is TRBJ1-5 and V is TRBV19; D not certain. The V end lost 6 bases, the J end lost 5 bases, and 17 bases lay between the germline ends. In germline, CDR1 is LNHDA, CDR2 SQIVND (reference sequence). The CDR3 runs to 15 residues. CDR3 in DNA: TGTGCCAGTAGGGGATGGACCGCGGCTCATCAGCCCCAGCATTTT. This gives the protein CASRGWTAAHQPQHF.

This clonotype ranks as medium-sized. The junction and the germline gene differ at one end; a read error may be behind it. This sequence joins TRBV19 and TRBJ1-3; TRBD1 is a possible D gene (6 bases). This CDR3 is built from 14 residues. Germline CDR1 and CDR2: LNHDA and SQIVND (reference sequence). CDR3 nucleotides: TGTGCCAGCAGTAAAGGGGGCTCTGGAAACACCATATATTTT. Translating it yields CASSKGGSGNTIYF.

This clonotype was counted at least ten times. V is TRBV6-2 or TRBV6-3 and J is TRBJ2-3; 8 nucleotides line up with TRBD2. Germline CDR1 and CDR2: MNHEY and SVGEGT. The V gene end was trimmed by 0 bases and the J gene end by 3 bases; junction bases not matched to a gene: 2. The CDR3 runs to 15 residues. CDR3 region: CASSYSGGGTDTQYF. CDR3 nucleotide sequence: TGTGCCAGCAGTTACTCAGGCGGGGGGACAGATACGCAGTATTTT.

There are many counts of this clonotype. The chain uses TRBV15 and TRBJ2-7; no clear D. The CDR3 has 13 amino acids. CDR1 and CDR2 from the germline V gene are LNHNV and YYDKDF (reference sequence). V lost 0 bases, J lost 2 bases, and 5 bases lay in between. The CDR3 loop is CATSRDSAYEQYV. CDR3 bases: TGTGCCACCAGCAGAGATTCAGCCTACGAGCAGTACGTC.

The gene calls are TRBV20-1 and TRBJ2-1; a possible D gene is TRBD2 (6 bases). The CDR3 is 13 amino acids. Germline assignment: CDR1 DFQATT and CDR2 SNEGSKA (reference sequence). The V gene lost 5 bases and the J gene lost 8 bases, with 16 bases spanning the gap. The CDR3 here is CSAPREFGDEQFF. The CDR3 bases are TGCAGTGCTCCTCGGGAGTTCGGGGATGAGCAGTTCTTC.

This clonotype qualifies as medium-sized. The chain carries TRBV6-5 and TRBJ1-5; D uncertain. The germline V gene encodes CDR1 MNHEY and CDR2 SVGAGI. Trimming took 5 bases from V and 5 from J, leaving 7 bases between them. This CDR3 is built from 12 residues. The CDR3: CASSAIDQPQHF. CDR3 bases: TGTGCCAGCAGTGCCATTGATCAGCCCCAGCATTTT.

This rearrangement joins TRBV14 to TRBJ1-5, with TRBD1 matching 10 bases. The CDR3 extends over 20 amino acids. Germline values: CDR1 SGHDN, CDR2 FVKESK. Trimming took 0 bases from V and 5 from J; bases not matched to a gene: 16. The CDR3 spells CASSQDFQSLFGTGDQPQHF. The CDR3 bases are TGTGCCAGCAGCCAAGATTTTCAATCTTTGTTTGGGACAGGGGATCAGCCCCAGCATTTT.

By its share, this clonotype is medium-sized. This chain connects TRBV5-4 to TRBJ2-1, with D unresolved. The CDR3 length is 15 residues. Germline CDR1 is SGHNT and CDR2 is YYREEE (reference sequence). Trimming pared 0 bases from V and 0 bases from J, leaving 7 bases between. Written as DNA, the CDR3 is TGTGCCAGCAGCTTGGACTCGAGCTCCTACAATGAGCAGTTCTTC. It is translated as CASSLDSSSYNEQFF.

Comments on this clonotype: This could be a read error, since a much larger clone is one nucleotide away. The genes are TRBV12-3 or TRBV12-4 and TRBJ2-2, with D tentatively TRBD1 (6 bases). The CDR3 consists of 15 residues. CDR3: CASSLAAGVAGQLFF. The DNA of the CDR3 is TGTGCCAGCAGTTTAGCAGCAGGGGTGGCCGGGCAGCTGTTTTTT.

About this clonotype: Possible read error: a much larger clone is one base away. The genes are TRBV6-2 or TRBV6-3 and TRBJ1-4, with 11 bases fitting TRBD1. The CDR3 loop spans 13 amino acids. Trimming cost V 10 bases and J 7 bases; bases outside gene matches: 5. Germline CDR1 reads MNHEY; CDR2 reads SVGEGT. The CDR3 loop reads CANGTGGSEKLFF. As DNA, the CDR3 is TGTGCCAATGGGACAGGGGGAAGTGAAAAACTGTTTTTT.

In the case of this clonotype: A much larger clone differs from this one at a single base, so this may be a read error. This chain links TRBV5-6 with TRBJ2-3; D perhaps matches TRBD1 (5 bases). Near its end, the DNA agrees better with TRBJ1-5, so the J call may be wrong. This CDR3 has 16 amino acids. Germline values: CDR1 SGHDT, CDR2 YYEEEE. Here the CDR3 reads CASSLSKRELTDTQHF. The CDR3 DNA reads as TGTGCCAGCAGCTTGTCCAAGCGGGAGCTGACAGATACGCAGCATTTT.

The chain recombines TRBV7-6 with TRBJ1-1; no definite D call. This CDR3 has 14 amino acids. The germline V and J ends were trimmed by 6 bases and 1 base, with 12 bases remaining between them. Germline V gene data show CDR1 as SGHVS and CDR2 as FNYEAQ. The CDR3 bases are TGTGCCAGCAGACACGGGTGGGGGAACACTGAAGCTTTCTTT. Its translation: CASRHGWGNTEAFF. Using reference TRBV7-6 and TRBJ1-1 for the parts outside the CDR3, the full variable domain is GAGVSQSPRYKVTKRGQDVALRCDPISGHVSLYWYRQALGQGPEFLTYFNYEAQQDKSGLPNDRFSAERPEGSISTLTIQRTEQRDSAMYRCASRHGWGNTEAFFGQGTRLTVV.

In DNA, the CDR3 is TGTGCCAGCAGGCCGGACAGGGTTACCTATAATTCACCCCTCCACTTT. Translating gives CASRPDRVTYNSPLHF. This sequence joins TRBV13 and TRBJ1-6; 8 bases fit TRBD1. J was trimmed by 2 bases and V by 6 bases; bases with no gene match: 6. This CDR3 contains 16 residues. From germline, CDR1 is PRHDT and CDR2 FYEKMQ (reference sequence).

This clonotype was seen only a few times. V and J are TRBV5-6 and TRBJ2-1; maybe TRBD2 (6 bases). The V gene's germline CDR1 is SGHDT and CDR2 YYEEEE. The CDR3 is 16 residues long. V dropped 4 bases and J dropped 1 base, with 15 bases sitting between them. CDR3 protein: CASSTLADVSYNEQFF. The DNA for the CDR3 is TGTGCCAGCAGCACGTTAGCGGATGTTTCCTACAATGAGCAGTTCTTC. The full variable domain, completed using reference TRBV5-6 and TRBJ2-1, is DAGVTQSPTHLIKTRGQQVTLRCSPKSGHDTVSWYQQALGQGPQFIFQYYEEEERQRGNFPDRFSGHQFPNYSSELNVNALLLGDSALYLCASSTLADVSYNEQFFGPGTRLTVL.

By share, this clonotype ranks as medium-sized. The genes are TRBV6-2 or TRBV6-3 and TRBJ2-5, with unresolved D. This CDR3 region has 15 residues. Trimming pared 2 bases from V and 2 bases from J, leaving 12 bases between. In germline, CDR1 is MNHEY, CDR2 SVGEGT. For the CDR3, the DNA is TGTGCCAGCAGTTACGGCAGTCACCTTCAAGAGACCCAGTACTTC. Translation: CASSYGSHLQETQYF.